These 31 T cell receptor beta chains came from one sample sequenced in a study of T cell changes during pregnancy in multiple sclerosis. The repertoire was sequenced with immunoSEQ multiplex PCR; TCRdb's copy has only in-frame clones and lacks some. This sample yields tens of thousands of clones, of which roughly 93% are seen a single time; more than 2% belongs to the top ten. The sample here was peripheral blood, taken in the second trimester of pregnancy. The receptors originated from a female donor with multiple sclerosis, enrolled in a pregnancy study.

The CDR3, as DNA: TGTGCCAGCAGCCAAGGACAGGGCACCGGGGAGCTGTTTTTT. Translating gives CASSQGQGTGELFF. The chain carries TRBV4-2 and TRBJ2-2; 7 bases are shared with TRBD1. J was trimmed by 4 bases and V by 1 base; bases with no gene match: 0. The CDR3 length is 14 residues. Germline-derived CDR1 and CDR2 are LGHNA and YNFKEQ.

This chain joins TRBV7-6 and TRBJ2-6; 9 bases agree with TRBD1. Germline CDR1 reads SGHVS; CDR2 reads FNYEAQ. This CDR3 has 21 residues. J gave up 2 bases and V 5 bases, and 19 bases lay outside the gene matches. This CDR3 is CASSLNPSGDREPPGANVLTF. The CDR3 bases are TGTGCCAGCAGCCTCAACCCAAGTGGGGACAGGGAACCACCTGGGGCCAACGTCCTGACTTTC.

The chain uses TRBV11-2 and TRBJ2-1; TRBD1 is a possible D gene (6 bases). Germline V gene sequence: CDR1 SGHAT, CDR2 FQNNGV. CDR3 length equals 13 residues. V lost 1 base and J lost 8, with 9 bases in between. The CDR3 DNA reads TGTGCCAGCAGCTTAGCACAGGGCTATGAGCAGTTCTTC. Protein sequence: CASSLAQGYEQFF.

J is TRBJ2-3 and V is TRBV9; D ambiguous. Trimming took 3 bases from V and 6 from J, leaving 14 bases between them. This CDR3 has 14 residues. The germline V gene has CDR1 SGDLS and CDR2 YYNGEE. For the CDR3, the DNA is TGTGCCAGCAGCGAAAGTGTTCACTCGGATACGCAGTATTTT. It yields the protein CASSESVHSDTQYF.

V gene TRBV6-4 combines with J gene TRBJ1-5, with D possibly matching TRBD1 (6 bases). CDR1 MRHNA and CDR2 SNTAGT come from the germline V gene. Trimming took 6 bases from V and 0 from J, leaving 15 bases between them. The length of the CDR3 is 16 residues. CDR3 nucleotides: TGTGCCAGCAGGGACAGCGGAATGTATAGCAATCAGCCCCAGCATTTT. Protein sequence: CASRDSGMYSNQPQHF.

This chain uses TRBV7-9 with TRBJ1-1; weak D call: TRBD1 (5 bases). V dropped 5 bases and J dropped 3 bases, with 13 bases sitting between them. Germline CDR1 reads SEHNR; CDR2 reads FQNEAQ (reference sequence). The CDR3 covers 14 residues. The CDR3 DNA reads as TGTGCCAGCAGCCTTGGGCAGGGTTACACTGAAGCTTTCTTT. It yields the protein CASSLGQGYTEAFF.

V usage is TRBV11-2 and J usage is TRBJ1-5; D possibly corresponds to TRBD1 (6 bases). V was trimmed by 5 bases and J by 4 bases, leaving 9 bases between them. Germline V lookup: CDR1 SGHAT, CDR2 FQNNGV. CDR3 size: 13 residues. The CDR3 reads CASSGQLNQPQHF. CDR3 bases: TGTGCCAGCAGCGGACAGCTTAATCAGCCCCAGCATTTT.

The chain uses TRBV19 and TRBJ1-5; TRBD1 matches at 7 bases. The germline V gene has CDR1 LNHDA and CDR2 SQIVND (reference sequence). Trimming removed 1 base from V and 3 bases from J; junction bases left unmatched: 6. The CDR3 length is 16 residues. This CDR3 reads CASSIVPGTVNQPQHF. In nucleotides, the CDR3 is TGTGCCAGTAGTATAGTTCCCGGGACAGTCAATCAGCCCCAGCATTTT. The complete variable domain, with remaining parts taken from reference TRBV19 and TRBJ1-5, reads DGGITQSPKYLFRKEGQNVTLSCEQNLNHDAMYWYRQDPGQGLRLIYYSQIVNDFQKGDIAEGYSVSREKKESFPLTVTSAQKNPTAFYLCASSIVPGTVNQPQHFGDGTRLSIL.

The genes are TRBV9 and TRBJ1-1; possibly TRBD1 for D (6 bases). V lost 5 bases and J lost 0, with 11 bases in between. The CDR3 loop spans 14 amino acids. The germline CDR1 and CDR2 sequences are SGDLS and YYNGEE. DNA for the CDR3: TGTGCCAGCAGTGAGACAGGCATGAACACTGAAGCTTTCTTT. This gives the protein CASSETGMNTEAFF.

In its sample, this clone was seen a few times. The J gene is TRBJ1-6, the V gene TRBV27; a weak D match, TRBD1 (6 bases). Per the germline V gene, CDR1 is MNHEY and CDR2 is SMNVEV (reference sequence). There are 13 residues in the CDR3. Trimming shortened V by 6 bases and J by 13 bases, and 16 bases separated the two germline ends. CDR3 sequence: CASRPQGTGPLHF. The CDR3 DNA reads as TGTGCCAGCAGACCACAGGGAACGGGCCCCCTCCACTTT.

The rearrangement joins TRBV11-2 to TRBJ1-2, with 8 nucleotides matching TRBD1. The germline V gene encodes CDR1 SGHAT and CDR2 FQNNGV. The V segment lost 5 bases and the J segment 10 bases; nucleotides outside the gene matches: 21. This CDR3 contains 17 residues. As DNA, the CDR3 is TGTGCCAGCAGCAGGGGGGACAGGATATCGCCGTCGATGGACTACACCTTC. Protein product: CASSRGDRISPSMDYTF.

The rearrangement joins TRBV4-1 to TRBJ2-7; TRBD2 matches at 11 bases. V shed 5 bases and J 4 bases; nucleotides not matched to a gene: 1. The CDR3 loop spans 13 amino acids. Germline-derived CDR1 and CDR2 are MGHRA and YSYEKL. CDR3 in DNA: TGCGCCAGCAGCGGACTAGCGGGTTACGAGCAGTACTTC. Its translation is CASSGLAGYEQYF.

The chain combines TRBV2 with TRBJ2-7; no firm D call. This CDR3 spans 12 amino acids. Trimming removed 2 bases at V and 7 bases at J, with 9 bases between. Germline V CDR1 and CDR2: SNHLY, FYNNEI. CDR3 loop: CASSESPAEQYF. Here the CDR3 DNA reads TGTGCCAGCAGTGAAAGCCCAGCGGAGCAGTACTTC.

The CDR3 is CASSRDNRMETQYF. The CDR3, as DNA: TGTGCCAGCAGCAGGGACAACCGCATGGAGACCCAGTACTTC. The chain recombines TRBV9 with TRBJ2-5, with D tentatively TRBD1 (6 bases). This CDR3 contains 14 residues. V was shortened by 4 bases and J by 5 bases, with 15 bases between the two germline ends. Germline V gene sequence: CDR1 SGDLS, CDR2 YYNGEE. Based on the CDR3 plus reference TRBV9 and TRBJ2-5, the full variable domain is DSGVTQTPKHLITATGQRVTLRCSPRSGDLSVYWYQQSLDQGLQFLIQYYNGEERAKGNILERFSAQQFPDLHSELNLSSLELGDSALYFCASSRDNRMETQYFGPGTRLLVL.

This chain uses TRBV27 with TRBJ2-1; D might be TRBD1 (6 bases). V shed 1 base and J shed 6 bases, with 10 bases lying between them. Germline assignment: CDR1 MNHEY and CDR2 SMNVEV (reference sequence). CDR3 length: 14 amino acids. CDR3 in DNA: TGTGCCAGCAGTTTATTACAGGGTGGCAATGAGCAGTTCTTC. Translated: CASSLLQGGNEQFF.

The rearrangement uses TRBV9 and TRBJ1-3, with 8 positions matching TRBD1. The CDR3 spans 14 residues. The trim removed 3 bases at V and 4 bases at J, leaving 3 bases unmatched. Germline V CDR1 and CDR2: SGDLS, YYNGEE. As DNA, the CDR3 is TGTGCCAGCAGCGGTGGACAGGGCGGAAACACCATATATTTT. Translating gives CASSGGQGGNTIYF. The variable domain in full, with the rest retrieved from reference TRBV9 and TRBJ1-3, is DSGVTQTPKHLITATGQRVTLRCSPRSGDLSVYWYQQSLDQGLQFLIQYYNGEERAKGNILERFSAQQFPDLHSELNLSSLELGDSALYFCASSGGQGGNTIYFGEGSWLTVV.

The chain is built from TRBV6-1 and TRBJ1-2; 9 bases map to TRBD1. The J segment lost 0 bases and the V segment lost 2 bases, leaving 1 base of the junction unmatched. The CDR3 is made up of 15 amino acids. Germline loops: CDR1 MNHNS, CDR2 SASEGT. For the CDR3, the DNA is TGTGCCAGCAGTGAAAGGGACAGGGCTAACTATGGCTACACCTTC. It translates to CASSERDRANYGYTF.

This clone came up a few times. V and J are TRBV28 and TRBJ1-1; maybe TRBD1 (6 bases). V was pared by 5 bases and J by 0 bases, with 19 bases between. Germline V gives CDR1 MDHEN, CDR2 SYDVKM. The CDR3 has 17 residues. In DNA, the CDR3 is TGTGCCAGCAGTCCCTCCGGGACACAAGGCATGAACACTGAAGCTTTCTTT. Translating gives CASSPSGTQGMNTEAFF.

V is TRBV7-6 and J is TRBJ2-7; 7 nucleotides agree with TRBD1. The CDR3 totals 15 residues. Germline trimming cut 5 bases from V and 2 bases from J; bases unmatched to any gene: 9. Per the germline V gene, CDR1 is SGHVS and CDR2 is FNYEAQ. The CDR3 sequence: CASSPGWDRTYEQYF. In nucleotides, the CDR3 is TGTGCCAGCAGCCCCGGCTGGGACAGAACCTACGAGCAGTACTTC. The full variable domain, rest sourced from reference TRBV7-6 and TRBJ2-7, is GAGVSQSPRYKVTKRGQDVALRCDPISGHVSLYWYRQALGQGPEFLTYFNYEAQQDKSGLPNDRFSAERPEGSISTLTIQRTEQRDSAMYRCASSPGWDRTYEQYFGPGTRLTVT.

This chain links TRBV25-1 with TRBJ2-5; 11 nucleotides agree with TRBD2. The V segment lost 4 bases and the J segment 5 bases; nucleotides outside the gene matches: 3. CDR1 is MGHDK and CDR2 is SYGVNS in the germline V gene. There are 14 residues in the CDR3. The DNA for the CDR3 is TGTGCCAGCAGTGTTAGCGGGGGGGCGGAGACCCAGTACTTC. Protein product: CASSVSGGAETQYF. The full variable domain, in which reference TRBV25-1 and TRBJ2-5 provide the parts outside the CDR3, is EADIYQTPRYLVIGTGKKITLECSQTMGHDKMYWYQQDPGMELHLIHYSYGVNSTEKGDLSSESTVSRIRTEHFPLTLESARPSHTSQYLCASSVSGGAETQYFGPGTRLLVL.

As to this clone: The same CDR3 also results from other DNA sequences found in this sample. The gene calls are TRBV6-4 and TRBJ2-1, with 11 bases that match TRBD2. Germline V CDR1 and CDR2: MRHNA, SNTAGT. This CDR3 contains 15 residues. V was clipped by 0 bases and J by 6 bases; unmatched bases: 1. The CDR3 here is CASSDSSGGANEQFF. In nucleotides, the CDR3 is TGTGCCAGCAGTGACTCTAGCGGGGGGGCCAATGAGCAGTTCTTC.

The rearrangement links TRBV7-2 to TRBJ1-2, with D perhaps TRBD1 (5 bases). CDR3 length equals 11 residues. The germline gives CDR1 SGHTA, CDR2 FQGNSA. Trimming took 0 bases from V and 12 from J, leaving 8 bases between them. The CDR3 protein is CASSLAGGDTF. CDR3 nucleotide sequence: TGTGCCAGCAGCTTAGCTGGGGGGGACACCTTC.

The chain uses TRBV18 and TRBJ1-5, with 7 bases that match TRBD1. Germline V gives CDR1 KGHSH, CDR2 LQKENI. V lost 0 bases to trimming and J lost 0 bases; unmatched junction nucleotides: 5. The length of the CDR3 is 17 residues. The CDR3 region is CASSPPGQKYSNQPQHF. The DNA for the CDR3 is TGTGCCAGCTCACCACCGGGACAGAAATATAGCAATCAGCCCCAGCATTTT.

V is TRBV28 and J is TRBJ2-3; 12 bases map to TRBD2. From germline, CDR1 is MDHEN and CDR2 SYDVKM. The length of the CDR3 is 16 residues. V shed 2 bases, J shed 6 bases, and the junction held 6 bases outside the gene matches. The CDR3 loop reads CASSLRLAGGLDTQYF. The CDR3 DNA sequence: TGTGCCAGCAGTTTAAGGCTAGCGGGGGGGCTTGATACGCAGTATTTT. Full variable domain (missing parts from reference TRBV28 and TRBJ2-3): DVKVTQSSRYLVKRTGEKVFLECVQDMDHENMFWYRQDPGLGLRLIYFSYDVKMKEKGDIPEGYSVSREKKERFSLILESASTNQTSMYLCASSLRLAGGLDTQYFGPGTRLTVL.

This chain links TRBV5-6 with TRBJ2-1; possible D gene TRBD1, 6 bases. The germline gives CDR1 SGHDT, CDR2 YYEEEE. CDR3 size: 14 residues. Trimming cost V 4 bases and J 4 bases, with 12 bases left between them. The CDR3 nucleotides read TGTGCCAGCAGCCCCGAGGGGGTATACAATGAGCAGTTCTTC. This encodes CASSPEGVYNEQFF. Drawing the rest from reference TRBV5-6 and TRBJ2-1, the complete variable domain is DAGVTQSPTHLIKTRGQQVTLRCSPKSGHDTVSWYQQALGQGPQFIFQYYEEEERQRGNFPDRFSGHQFPNYSSELNVNALLLGDSALYLCASSPEGVYNEQFFGPGTRLTVL.

This clone came up once. V and J are TRBV27 and TRBJ1-1, with 9 bases matching TRBD1. With V trimmed by 5 bases and J by 7 bases, 14 bases remained unmatched. Germline V gene data show CDR1 as MNHEY and CDR2 as SMNVEV (reference sequence). The CDR3 covers 16 residues. Written as DNA, the CDR3 is TGTGCCAGCAGTCAGTCCGGGACAGGGAGAATAAGTGAAGCTTTCTTT. Translated: CASSQSGTGRISEAFF.

This clone occurred once. V and J are TRBV6-1 and TRBJ2-2; 10 bases align to TRBD1. This CDR3 spans 13 amino acids. After removal of 6 bases from V and 8 bases from J, the junction contained 3 bases not matched to a gene. Looked up from germline, CDR1 is MNHNS and CDR2 is SASEGT. CDR3 loop: CASRGQGLGELFF. The CDR3 nucleotides read TGTGCCAGCAGGGGACAGGGGTTAGGGGAGCTGTTTTTT.

The V and J genes are TRBV11-2 and TRBJ2-3, with 13 bases identical to TRBD2. Losses at the gene ends were 5 bases for V and 4 bases for J; bases not matched to a gene: 3. The CDR3 spans 15 residues. Germline assignment: CDR1 SGHAT and CDR2 FQNNGV. As DNA, the CDR3 is TGTGCCAGCAGCGCAACTAGCGGGGGGGCAGATACGCAGTATTTT. Encoded protein: CASSATSGGADTQYF.

V gene TRBV6-1 combines with J gene TRBJ1-1, with 10 bases aligning to TRBD1. Trimming cost V 6 bases and J 5 bases; bases outside gene matches: 3. Germline V gives CDR1 MNHNS, CDR2 SASEGT. The CDR3 is made up of 13 amino acids. This chain's CDR3 is CASRRTGGTEAFF. CDR3 in DNA: TGTGCCAGCAGGAGGACAGGGGGGACTGAAGCTTTCTTT.

The chain employs TRBV5-1 and TRBJ2-2; 13 nucleotides line up with TRBD2. This CDR3 is 18 amino acids long. Trimming cost V 4 bases and J 4 bases; bases outside gene matches: 10. CDR1 and CDR2 (germline): SGHRS, YFSETQ. The CDR3 bases are TGCGCCAGCAGCCTAGATCCGGGACTAGCGGGAAGCACCGGGGAGCTGTTTTTT. This encodes CASSLDPGLAGSTGELFF.

V gene TRBV9 combines with J gene TRBJ2-1; tentatively, D is TRBD2 (5 bases). Per germline, CDR1 SGDLS and CDR2 YYNGEE. The V and J ends lost 4 bases and 5 bases respectively, with 16 bases between them. The CDR3 has 15 amino acids. The CDR3 coding sequence is TGTGCCAGCAGCAAGCACAGCGGAGGAAACAATGAGCAGTTCTTC. The encoded protein is CASSKHSGGNNEQFF.